The 12 T cell receptor beta chains below were found in one sample sequenced in a study of blood T cell repertoires in COVID-19. Clones were sequenced by immunoSEQ multiplex PCR, and TCRdb holds only the in-frame ones, with some missing. The table has approximately 240,000 clones, roughly 84% seen once. The sequencing input was peripheral blood. The source is an elderly woman with active or convalescent COVID-19.

The chain recombines TRBV18 with TRBJ2-2; 7 bases are a match to TRBD1. Germline V lookup: CDR1 KGHSH, CDR2 LQKENI. Germline trimming cut 4 bases from V and 1 base from J; bases unmatched to any gene: 3. The CDR3 contains 15 residues. The CDR3 nucleotides are TGTGCCAGCTCACGGCAGGGGGTGAACACCGGGGAGCTGTTTTTT. This gives the protein CASSRQGVNTGELFF.

This sequence joins TRBV6-5 and TRBJ2-2, with TRBD2 as a possible D gene (7 bases). With 7 bases removed from V and 8 bases from J, the gap between germline ends came to 17 bases. CDR3 length: 14 amino acids. Germline loops: CDR1 MNHEY, CDR2 SVGAGI. The chain's CDR3 is CASTSGAGAGELFF. CDR3 bases: TGTGCCAGCACCAGCGGCGCGGGGGCTGGGGAGCTGTTTTTT.

The rearrangement uses TRBV6-5 and TRBJ1-1; unclear D gene. The V end was cut by 6 bases, the J end by 1 base, with 9 bases between. In germline, CDR1 is MNHEY, CDR2 SVGAGI. The CDR3 covers 13 residues. The DNA for the CDR3 is TGTGCCAGCAGCCAGACTTCGAACACTGAAGCTTTCTTT. It is translated as CASSQTSNTEAFF.

CDR3 DNA sequence: TGCAGCGTTAATGGACACGACTATGGCTACACCTTC. The encoded protein is CSVNGHDYGYTF. J is TRBJ1-2 and V is TRBV29-1; D may be TRBD1 (5 bases). V gave up 5 bases and J gave up 3 bases, with 10 bases separating them. There are 12 residues in the CDR3. Looked up from germline, CDR1 is SQVTM and CDR2 is ANQGSEA. Variable domain in full (rest from reference TRBV29-1 and TRBJ1-2): SAVISQKPSRDICQRGTSLTIQCQVDSQVTMMFWYRQQPGQSLTLIATANQGSEATYESGFVIDKFPISRPNLTFSTLTVSNMSPEDSSIYLCSVNGHDYGYTFGSGTRLTVV.

The chain combines TRBV6-5 with TRBJ1-1; a possible D gene is TRBD1 (5 bases). The germline V gene encodes CDR1 MNHEY and CDR2 SVGAGI. The CDR3 sequence is 15 residues long. V dropped 4 bases and J dropped 1 base, with 13 bases sitting between them. CDR3 in DNA: TGTGCCAGCAGTTTCCGGGGGTGGGGGAACACTGAAGCTTTCTTT. Translation gives CASSFRGWGNTEAFF.

Concerning this clone: At one end, the junction sequence differs from germline, possibly due to a read error. The genes are TRBV7-8 and TRBJ1-2; 7 positions match TRBD1. The CDR3 extends over 10 amino acids. Germline V gene data show CDR1 as SGHVS and CDR2 as FQNEAQ. CDR3 in amino acids: CASSPSGQSF. The CDR3 DNA is TGTGCCAGCAGCCCGTCGGGACAGAGCTTT. Drawing the rest from reference TRBV7-8 and TRBJ1-2, the complete variable domain is GAGVSQSPRYKVAKRGQDVALRCDPISGHVSLFWYQQALGQGPEFLTYFQNEAQLDKSGLPSDRFFAERPEGSVSTLKIQRTQQEDSAVYLCASSPSGQSFGSGTRLTVV.

This clone showed up just once. The V and J genes are TRBV6-2 or TRBV6-3 and TRBJ2-7, with 15 nucleotides matching TRBD2. This CDR3 comprises 17 residues. With V trimmed by 0 bases and J by 2 bases, 2 bases remained unmatched. Per germline, CDR1 MNHEY and CDR2 SVGEGT. CDR3 amino acids: CASSYSGLAGGTYEQYF. Written as DNA, the CDR3 is TGTGCCAGCAGTTACTCGGGACTAGCGGGGGGTACCTACGAGCAGTACTTC.

This chain joins TRBV6-2 or TRBV6-3 and TRBJ2-2, with TRBD2 matching 11 bases. This CDR3 has 17 residues. After removal of 4 bases from V and 5 bases from J, the junction contained 9 bases not matched to a gene. Germline CDR1 and CDR2: MNHEY and SVGEGT. Here the CDR3 DNA reads TGTGCCAGCAGTTGGGGTAGCGGGGGGGCCGGAACCGGGGAGCTGTTTTTT. Translating it yields CASSWGSGGAGTGELFF.

V and J are TRBV19 and TRBJ2-6, with D unresolved. The CDR3 consists of 13 residues. V was shortened by 6 bases and J by 4 bases, with 7 bases between the two germline ends. The V gene's germline CDR1 is LNHDA and CDR2 SQIVND (reference sequence). CDR3 nucleotides: TGTGCCAGTAGCCTACGCGGGGCCAACGTCCTGACTTTC. Amino acid sequence: CASSLRGANVLTF. Full variable domain (remainder filled in from reference TRBV19 and TRBJ2-6): DGGITQSPKYLFRKEGQNVTLSCEQNLNHDAMYWYRQDPGQGLRLIYYSQIVNDFQKGDIAEGYSVSREKKESFPLTVTSAQKNPTAFYLCASSLRGANVLTFGAGSRLTVL.

The chain couples TRBV10-3 to TRBJ1-3; 10 nucleotides align to TRBD1. This CDR3 contains 14 residues. V gave up 8 bases and J gave up 4 bases; unmatched junction bases: 5. Germline assignment: CDR1 ENHRY and CDR2 SYGVKD. CDR3 protein: CAISGTGAGNTIYF. In DNA form, the CDR3 reads TGTGCCATCTCCGGGACAGGGGCCGGAAACACCATATATTTT.

This clone was seen only once. The chain joins TRBV6-5 to TRBJ2-6; tentatively, D is TRBD2 (6 bases). V lost 8 bases, J lost 9 bases, and 14 bases lay in between. In germline, CDR1 is MNHEY, CDR2 SVGAGI. CDR3 length equals 13 residues. The CDR3 loop reads CASQRGLGNVLTF. The CDR3 coding sequence is TGTGCCAGCCAACGGGGGTTAGGCAACGTCCTGACTTTC.

The chain has TRBV28 and TRBJ2-1, with D possibly TRBD1 on 6 matching bases. The CDR3 loop spans 13 amino acids. The germline V gene has CDR1 MDHEN and CDR2 SYDVKM. V lost 5 bases and J 4 bases, leaving 9 bases between the germline ends. DNA of the CDR3: TGTGCCAGCAGTGAAGGGGGATACAATGAGCAGTTCTTC. It codes for CASSEGGYNEQFF. Full variable domain (rest looked up from reference TRBV28 and TRBJ2-1): DVKVTQSSRYLVKRTGEKVFLECVQDMDHENMFWYRQDPGLGLRLIYFSYDVKMKEKGDIPEGYSVSREKKERFSLILESASTNQTSMYLCASSEGGYNEQFFGPGTRLTVL.